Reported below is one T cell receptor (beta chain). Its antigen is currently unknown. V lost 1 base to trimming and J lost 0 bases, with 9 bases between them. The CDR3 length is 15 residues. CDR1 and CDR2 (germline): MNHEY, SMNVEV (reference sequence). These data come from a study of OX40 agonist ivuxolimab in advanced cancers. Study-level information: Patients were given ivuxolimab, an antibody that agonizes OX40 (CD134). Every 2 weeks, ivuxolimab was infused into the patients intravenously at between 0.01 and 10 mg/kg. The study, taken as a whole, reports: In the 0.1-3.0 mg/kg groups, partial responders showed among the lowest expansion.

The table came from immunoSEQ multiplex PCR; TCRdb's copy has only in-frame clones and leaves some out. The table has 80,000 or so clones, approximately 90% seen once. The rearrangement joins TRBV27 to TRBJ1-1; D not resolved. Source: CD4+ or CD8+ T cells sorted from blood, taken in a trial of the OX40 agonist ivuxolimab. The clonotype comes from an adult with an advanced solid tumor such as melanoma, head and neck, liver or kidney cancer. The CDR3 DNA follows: TGTGCCAGCAGTTTATATCCAGGTATGAACACTGAAGCTTTCTTT. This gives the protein CASSLYPGMNTEAFF.